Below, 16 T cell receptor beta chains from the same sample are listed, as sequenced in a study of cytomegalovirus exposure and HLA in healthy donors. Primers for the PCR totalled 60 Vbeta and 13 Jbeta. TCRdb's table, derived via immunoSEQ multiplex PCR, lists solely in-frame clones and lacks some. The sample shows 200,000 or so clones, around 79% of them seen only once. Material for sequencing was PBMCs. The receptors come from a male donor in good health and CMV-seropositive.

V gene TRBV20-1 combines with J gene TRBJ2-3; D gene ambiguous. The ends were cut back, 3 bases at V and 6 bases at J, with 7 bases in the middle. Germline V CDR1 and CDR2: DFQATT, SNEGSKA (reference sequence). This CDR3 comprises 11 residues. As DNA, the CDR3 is TGCAGTGCTAGGTCCGGGGATACGCAGTATTTT. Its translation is CSARSGDTQYF.

This CDR3 reads CASSLGGEQFF. CDR3 DNA sequence: TGTGCCAGCAGTCTAGGGGGTGAGCAGTTCTTC. The gene calls are TRBV11-2 and TRBJ2-1, with a tentative D call TRBD1 (6 bases). Germline V gene lookup returns CDR1 SGHAT and CDR2 FQNNGV. V was shortened by 6 bases and J by 9 bases, with 9 bases between the two germline ends. The CDR3 loop spans 11 amino acids.

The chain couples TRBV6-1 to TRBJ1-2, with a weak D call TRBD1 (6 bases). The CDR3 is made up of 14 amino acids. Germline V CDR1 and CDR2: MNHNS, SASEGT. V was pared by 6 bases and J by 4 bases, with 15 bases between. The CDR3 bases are TGTGCCAGCAGAACTCGAGGGGGACCCTATGGCTACACCTTC. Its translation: CASRTRGGPYGYTF.

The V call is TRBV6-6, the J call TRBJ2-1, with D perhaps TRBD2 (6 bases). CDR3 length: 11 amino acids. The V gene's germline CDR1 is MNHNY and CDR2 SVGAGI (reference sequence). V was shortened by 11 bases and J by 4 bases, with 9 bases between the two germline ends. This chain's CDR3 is CAAGGYNEQFF. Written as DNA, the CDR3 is TGTGCCGCCGGGGGATACAATGAGCAGTTCTTC.

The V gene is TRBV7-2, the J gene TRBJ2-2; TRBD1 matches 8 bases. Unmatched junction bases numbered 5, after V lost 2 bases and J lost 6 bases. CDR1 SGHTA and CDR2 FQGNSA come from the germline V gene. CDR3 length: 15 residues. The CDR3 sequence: CASSLLQGAAGELFF. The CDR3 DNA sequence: TGTGCCAGCAGCTTACTTCAGGGGGCTGCCGGGGAGCTGTTTTTT.

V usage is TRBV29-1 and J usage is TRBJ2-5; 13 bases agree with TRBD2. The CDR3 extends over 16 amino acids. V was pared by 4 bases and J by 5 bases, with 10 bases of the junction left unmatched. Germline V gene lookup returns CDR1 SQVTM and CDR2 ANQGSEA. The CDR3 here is CSVGIGLAGVQETQYF. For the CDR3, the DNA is TGCAGCGTTGGAATCGGACTAGCGGGAGTTCAGGAGACCCAGTACTTC.

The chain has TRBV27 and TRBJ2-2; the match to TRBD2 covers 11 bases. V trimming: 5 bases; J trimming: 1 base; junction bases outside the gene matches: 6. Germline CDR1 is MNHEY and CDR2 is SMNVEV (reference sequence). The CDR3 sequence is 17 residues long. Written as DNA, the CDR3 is TGTGCCAGCAGTCGGGTTAGCGGGGGGGGGAACACCGGGGAGCTGTTTTTT. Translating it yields CASSRVSGGGNTGELFF.

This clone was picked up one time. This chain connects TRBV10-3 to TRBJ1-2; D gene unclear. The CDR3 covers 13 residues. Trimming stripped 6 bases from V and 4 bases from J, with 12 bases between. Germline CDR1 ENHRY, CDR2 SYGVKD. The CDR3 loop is CAIRAAESYGYTF. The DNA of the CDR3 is TGTGCCATCAGGGCGGCGGAAAGCTATGGCTACACCTTC.

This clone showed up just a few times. The CDR3 DNA reads as TGTGCCAGCAGCCGACAGGGGGCCCTCTACACAGATACGCAGTATTTT. It yields the protein CASSRQGALYTDTQYF. This chain links TRBV7-3 with TRBJ2-3, with TRBD1 identical over 10 bases. Germline V gene data show CDR1 as SGHTA and CDR2 as FQGTGA. With V trimmed by 5 bases and J by 2 bases, 7 bases remained unmatched. The length of the CDR3 is 16 residues.

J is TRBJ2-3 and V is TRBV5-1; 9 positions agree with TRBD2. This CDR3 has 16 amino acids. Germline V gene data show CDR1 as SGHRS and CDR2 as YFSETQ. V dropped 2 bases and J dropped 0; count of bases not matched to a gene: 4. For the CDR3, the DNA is TGCGCCAGCAGCTTCCTAGCGGGGACTAGCACAGATACGCAGTATTTT. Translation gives CASSFLAGTSTDTQYF.

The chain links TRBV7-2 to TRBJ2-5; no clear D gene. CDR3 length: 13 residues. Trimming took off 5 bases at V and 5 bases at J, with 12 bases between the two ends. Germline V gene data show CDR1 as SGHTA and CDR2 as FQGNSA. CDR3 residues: CASSLASVETQYF. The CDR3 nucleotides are TGTGCCAGCAGCCTCGCCAGCGTGGAGACCCAGTACTTC.

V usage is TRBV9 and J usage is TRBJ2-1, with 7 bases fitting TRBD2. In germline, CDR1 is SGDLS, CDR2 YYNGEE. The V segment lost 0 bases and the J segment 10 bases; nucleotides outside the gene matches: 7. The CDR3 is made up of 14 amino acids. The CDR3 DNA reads TGTGCCAGCAGCGTAGAGGCTAGCGGCGGAGAGCAGTTCTTC. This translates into CASSVEASGGEQFF.

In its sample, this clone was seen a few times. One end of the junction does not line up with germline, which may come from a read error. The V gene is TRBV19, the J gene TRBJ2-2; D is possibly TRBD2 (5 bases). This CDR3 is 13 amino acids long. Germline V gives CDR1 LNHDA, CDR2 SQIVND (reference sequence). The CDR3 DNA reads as TGTGCCGGTAGTAAGGTCGGGGCCGGGGAGCTGTTTTTT. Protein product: CAGSKVGAGELFF.

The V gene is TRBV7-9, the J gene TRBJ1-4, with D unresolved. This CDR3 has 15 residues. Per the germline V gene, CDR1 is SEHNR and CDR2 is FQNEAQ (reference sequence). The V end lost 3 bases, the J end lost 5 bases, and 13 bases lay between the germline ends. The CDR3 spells CASSFRVETNEKLFF. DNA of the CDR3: TGTGCCAGCAGCTTCAGAGTCGAGACAAATGAAAAACTGTTTTTT.

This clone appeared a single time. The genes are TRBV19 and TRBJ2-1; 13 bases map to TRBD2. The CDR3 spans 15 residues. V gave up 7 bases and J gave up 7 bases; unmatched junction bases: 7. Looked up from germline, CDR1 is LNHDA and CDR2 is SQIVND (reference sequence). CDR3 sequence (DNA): TGTGCCAGTACCAATACGGGACTAGCGGGGAATGAGCAGTTCTTC. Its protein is CASTNTGLAGNEQFF.

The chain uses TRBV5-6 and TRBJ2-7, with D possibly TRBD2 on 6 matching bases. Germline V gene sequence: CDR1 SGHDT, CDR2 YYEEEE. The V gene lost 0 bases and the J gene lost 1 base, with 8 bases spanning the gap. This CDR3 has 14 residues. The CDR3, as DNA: TGTGCCAGCAGCTTGGTGCGGGAATCCTACGAGCAGTACTTC. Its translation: CASSLVRESYEQYF.